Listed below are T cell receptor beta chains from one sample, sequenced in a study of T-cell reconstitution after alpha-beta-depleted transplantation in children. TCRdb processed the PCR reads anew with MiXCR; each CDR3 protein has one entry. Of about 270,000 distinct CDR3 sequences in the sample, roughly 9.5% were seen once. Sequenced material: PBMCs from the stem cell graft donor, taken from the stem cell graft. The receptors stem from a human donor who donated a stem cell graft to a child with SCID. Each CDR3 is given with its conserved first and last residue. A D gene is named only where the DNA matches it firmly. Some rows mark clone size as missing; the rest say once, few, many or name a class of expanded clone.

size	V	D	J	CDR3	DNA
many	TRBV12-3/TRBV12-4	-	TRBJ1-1	CASTATGLNTEAFF	TGTGCCAGCACTGCGACAGGTCTGAACACTGAAGCTTTCTTT
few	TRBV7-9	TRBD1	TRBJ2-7	CASESAGQGSYEQYF	TGTGCCAGCGAATCCGCGGGACAGGGGTCCTACGAGCAGTACTTC
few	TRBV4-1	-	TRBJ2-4	CASSQDRVDGQTAKNIQYF	TGCGCCAGCAGCCAAGATCGGGTGGACGGACAGACAGCCAAAAACATTCAGTACTTC
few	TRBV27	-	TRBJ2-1	CASSLGGGSSYNEQFF	TGTGCCAGCAGTTTAGGTGGCGGCAGCTCCTACAATGAGCAGTTCTTC
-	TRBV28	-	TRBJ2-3	CASSSGGGLTDTQYF	TGTGCCAGCAGTTCCGGAGGCGGGCTCACAGATACGCAGTATTTT
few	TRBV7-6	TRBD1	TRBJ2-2	CASSFGTGAEVTGELFF	TGTGCCAGCAGCTTCGGGACAGGGGCGGAGGTCACCGGGGAGCTGTTTTTT
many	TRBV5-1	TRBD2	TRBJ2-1	CASSLASGGYNEQFF	TGTGCCAGCAGCCTCGCTAGCGGGGGGTACAATGAGCAGTTCTTC
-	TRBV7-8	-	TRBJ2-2	CASSLHWGLPNTGELFF	TGTGCCAGCAGCTTGCATTGGGGACTCCCGAACACCGGGGAGCTGTTTTTT
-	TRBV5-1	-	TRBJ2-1	CASSSGHGGGNNEQFF	TGCGCCAGCAGCTCGGGCCATGGAGGGGGAAACAATGAGCAGTTCTTC
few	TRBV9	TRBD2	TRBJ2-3	CASSGRLAGDSTDTQYF	TGTGCCAGCAGCGGACGACTAGCGGGGGATAGCACAGATACGCAGTATTTT
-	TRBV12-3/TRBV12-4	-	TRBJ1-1	CASSIQTGEAFF	TGTGCCAGCAGTATCCAGACAGGCGAAGCTTTCTTT
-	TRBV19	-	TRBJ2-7	CASSMIFGSAAYEQYF	TGTGCCAGTAGTATGATTTTCGGGTCAGCCGCCTACGAGCAGTACTTC
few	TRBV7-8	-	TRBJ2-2	CASSLQIENTGELFF	TGTGCCAGCAGCTTACAGATAGAGAACACCGGGGAGCTGTTTTTT
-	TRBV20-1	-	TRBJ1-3	CSAQWPGAGNTIYF	TGCAGTGCTCAGTGGCCGGGGGCTGGAAACACCATATATTTT
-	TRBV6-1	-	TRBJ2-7	CASSKSSRRGQRYYEQYF	TGTGCCAGCAGCAAATCCTCCCGGAGGGGTCAGAGATACTACGAGCAGTACTTC
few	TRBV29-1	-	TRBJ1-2	CSVNAGYGYTF	TGCAGCGTTAATGCGGGGTATGGCTACACCTTC
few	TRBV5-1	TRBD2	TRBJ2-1	CASSLRTSGGDEQFF	TGCGCCAGCAGCCTTCGGACTAGCGGGGGGGATGAGCAGTTCTTC
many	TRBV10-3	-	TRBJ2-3	CAIIEDLTTDTQYF	TGTGCCATCATTGAGGATCTCACCACAGATACGCAGTATTTT
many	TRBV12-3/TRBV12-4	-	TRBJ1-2	CASSAGNYGYTF	TGTGCCAGCAGTGCAGGGAACTATGGCTACACCTTC
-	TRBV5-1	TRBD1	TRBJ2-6	CASSSEMTGGPSGANVLTF	TGCGCCAGCAGCTCCGAAATGACAGGGGGTCCCTCTGGGGCCAACGTCCTGACTTTC
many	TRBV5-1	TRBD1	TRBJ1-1	CASSLVAGTVEAFF	TGCGCCAGCAGCTTGGTCGCTGGGACAGTAGAAGCTTTCTTT
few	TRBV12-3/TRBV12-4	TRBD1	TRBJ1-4	CASTIGQGEKLFF	TGTGCCAGCACCATTGGACAGGGGGAAAAACTGTTTTTT
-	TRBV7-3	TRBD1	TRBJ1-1	CASSLTGTVMGTEAFF	TGTGCCAGCAGCTTAACCGGGACAGTAATGGGCACTGAAGCTTTCTTT
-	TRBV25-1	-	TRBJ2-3	CASSEYRDRTDTQYF	TGTGCCAGCAGTGAATATAGAGACAGAACAGATACGCAGTATTTT
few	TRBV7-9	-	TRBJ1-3	CATPSFGNTIYF	TGTGCCACGCCCTCCTTTGGAAACACCATATATTTT
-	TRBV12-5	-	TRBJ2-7	CASGLVPGDSYEQYF	TGTGCTAGTGGTTTGGTACCAGGGGACTCCTACGAGCAGTACTTC
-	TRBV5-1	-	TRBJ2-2	CASSFGGESTGELFF	TGCGCCAGCAGCTTTGGAGGGGAAAGCACCGGGGAGCTGTTTTTT
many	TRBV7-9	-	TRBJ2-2	CASSLSGPGELFF	TGTGCCAGCAGCTTATCAGGGCCCGGGGAGCTGTTTTTT
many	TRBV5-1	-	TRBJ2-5	CASRSGTTSGETQYF	TGCGCCAGCAGATCCGGGACCACCTCGGGAGAGACCCAGTACTTC
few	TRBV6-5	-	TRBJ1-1	CASSYSSPANTEAFF	TGTGCCAGCAGTTACTCGAGTCCAGCCAACACTGAAGCTTTCTTT
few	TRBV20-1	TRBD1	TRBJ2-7	CSVSRQGRYEQYF	TGCAGTGTCAGCCGACAGGGGCGATACGAGCAGTACTTC
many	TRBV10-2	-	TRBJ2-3	CASSTRDTQYF	TGCGCCAGCAGTACAAGAGATACGCAGTATTTT
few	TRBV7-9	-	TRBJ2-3	CASSLGAQGYF	TGTGCCAGCAGCCTCGGGGCCCAGGGGTATTTT
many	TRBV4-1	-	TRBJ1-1	CASSQDHEMNTEAFF	TGCGCCAGCAGCCAAGACCATGAGATGAACACTGAAGCTTTCTTT
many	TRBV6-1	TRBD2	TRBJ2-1	CAGLAGNNEQFF	TGTGCCGGCCTAGCGGGGAATAATGAGCAGTTCTTC
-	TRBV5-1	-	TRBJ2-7	CASSDSIYEQYF	TGCGCCAGCAGCGACAGTATCTACGAGCAGTACTTC
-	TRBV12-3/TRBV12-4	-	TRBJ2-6	CASTDPWGLSGANVLTF	TGTGCCAGCACTGACCCATGGGGCCTCTCTGGGGCCAACGTCCTGACTTTC
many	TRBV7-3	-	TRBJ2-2	CASSLTPGTPNTGELFF	TGTGCCAGCAGCTTAACCCCAGGGACACCGAACACCGGGGAGCTGTTTTTT
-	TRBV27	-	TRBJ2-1	CASSLRGDEQFF	TGTGCCAGCAGTTTAAGAGGCGATGAGCAGTTCTTC
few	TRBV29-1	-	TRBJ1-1	CSGVSTEAFF	TGCAGCGGTGTGAGCACTGAAGCTTTCTTT
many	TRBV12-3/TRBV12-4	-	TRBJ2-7	CASSLKAGAAEQYF	TGTGCCAGCAGTTTAAAGGCAGGGGCGGCCGAGCAGTACTTC
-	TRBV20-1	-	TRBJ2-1	CSARDPGTTNEQFF	TGCAGTGCTAGAGATCCCGGGACCACGAATGAGCAGTTCTTC
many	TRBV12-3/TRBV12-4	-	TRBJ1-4	CASSSPQATNEKLFF	TGTGCCAGCAGTTCCCCACAGGCAACTAATGAAAAACTGTTTTTT
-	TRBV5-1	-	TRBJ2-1	CASSLEGGYEQFF	TGCGCCAGCAGCTTGGAGGGGGGATATGAGCAGTTCTTC
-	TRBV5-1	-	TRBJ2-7	CASSLDGITYEQYF	TGCGCCAGCAGCTTGGATGGTATAACTTACGAGCAGTACTTC
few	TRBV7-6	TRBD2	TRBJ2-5	CASSRTSGLQETQYF	TGTGCCAGCAGCCGGACTAGCGGTTTACAAGAGACCCAGTACTTC
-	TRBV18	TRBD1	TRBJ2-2	CASSPGQTSNTGELFF	TGTGCCAGCTCACCGGGACAGACCTCGAACACCGGGGAGCTGTTTTTT
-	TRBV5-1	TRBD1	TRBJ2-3	CASSGGQGIYVSTDTQYF	TGCGCCAGCAGCGGGGGACAGGGGATTTACGTTAGCACAGATACGCAGTATTTT